The 27 T cell receptor beta chains given below trace back to one sample, sequenced in a study of T cell responses to AZD1222 COVID-19 vaccine. The protocol was immunoSEQ multiplex PCR, while the TCRdb copy is restricted to in-frame clones and leaves out a portion. Of 95,000 to 100,000 clones listed, approximately 88% are singletons. The specimen comprised peripheral blood, sampled 28 days after the second AZD1222 dose. The receptors come from an adult who received the AZD1222 COVID-19 vaccine.

In its sample, this clone was seen a few times. The chain carries TRBV7-2 and TRBJ2-2; 12 bases match TRBD2. Germline CDR1 SGHTA, CDR2 FQGNSA. V dropped 7 bases and J dropped 6; count of bases not matched to a gene: 6. The CDR3 runs 15 residues. The CDR3 DNA reads as TGTGCCAGCAAGGCGACTAGCGGGGGTGCCGGGGAGCTGTTTTTT. This encodes CASKATSGGAGELFF.

V is TRBV7-3 and J is TRBJ2-3; TRBD2 matches 7 bases. Germline V CDR1 and CDR2: SGHTA, FQGTGA. V lost 1 base and J lost 6; bases outside the gene matches: 13. The CDR3 runs to 17 residues. The CDR3 bases are TGTGCCAGCAGCTTAAGGACTAGGCGGGACCTAATGGATACGCAGTATTTT. As protein: CASSLRTRRDLMDTQYF.

The chain links TRBV12-3 or TRBV12-4 to TRBJ1-2, with no clear D. V lost 5 bases to trimming and J lost 1 base, with 8 bases between them. This CDR3 comprises 13 residues. The CDR3 DNA reads as TGTGCCAGCAGTAACGGGGTTAACTATGGCTACACCTTC. Translated, it gives CASSNGVNYGYTF.

This clone was counted a few times. This chain connects TRBV5-1 to TRBJ2-2, with D unresolved. V shed 1 base and J shed 6 bases, with 7 bases lying between them. The CDR3 has 13 amino acids. CDR1 is SGHRS, CDR2 YFSETQ, per germline. The CDR3: CASSLSHSGELFF. In DNA form, the CDR3 reads TGCGCCAGCAGCTTGAGCCATTCCGGGGAGCTGTTTTTT.

The chain couples TRBV7-2 to TRBJ2-5; TRBD2 matches at 12 bases. Germline V lookup: CDR1 SGHTA, CDR2 FQGNSA. This CDR3 has 16 residues. V shed 5 bases and J 1 base; nucleotides not matched to a gene: 5. The CDR3 coding sequence is TGTGCCAGCAGCCCCCGGACTAGCGGGGCCCAAGAGACCCAGTACTTC. Translating it yields CASSPRTSGAQETQYF. Full variable domain (outside the CDR3, taken from reference TRBV7-2 and TRBJ2-5): GAGVSQSPSNKVTEKGKDVELRCDPISGHTALYWYRQSLGQGLEFLIYFQGNSAPDKSGLPSDRFSAERTGGSVSTLTIQRTQQEDSAVYLCASSPRTSGAQETQYFGPGTRLLVL.

CDR3 bases: TGTGCCAGCAGTGAATCCCGACAGGGGGCTGGCGAGCAGTACTTC. This translates into CASSESRQGAGEQYF. V is TRBV2 and J is TRBJ2-7, with 10 positions matching TRBD1. This CDR3 comprises 15 residues. V shed 2 bases and J 6 bases; nucleotides not matched to a gene: 7. Germline loops: CDR1 SNHLY, CDR2 FYNNEI.

The V call is TRBV29-1, the J call TRBJ1-1; D is ambiguous. This CDR3 has 9 amino acids. The V end was cut by 7 bases, the J end by 8 bases, with 8 bases between. CDR1 SQVTM and CDR2 ANQGSEA come from the germline V gene. This CDR3 reads CSAGGEAFF. The CDR3 nucleotides are TGCAGCGCAGGCGGGGAAGCTTTCTTT.

V and J are TRBV2 and TRBJ1-3; 9 nucleotides match TRBD1. V lost 8 bases to trimming and J lost 0 bases; unmatched junction nucleotides: 8. The germline V gene encodes CDR1 SNHLY and CDR2 FYNNEI. CDR3 length: 16 amino acids. The CDR3 reads CASLLRQGVSGNTIYF. The CDR3 coding sequence is TGTGCCAGCCTTTTGAGACAGGGGGTCTCTGGAAACACCATATATTTT.

CDR3 nucleotides: TGTGCCAGCAGACTCACCGGAAACACCATATATTTT. Protein product: CASRLTGNTIYF. The chain couples TRBV12-3 or TRBV12-4 to TRBJ1-3; D gene uncertain. Trimming cost V 6 bases and J 4 bases, with 7 bases left between them. CDR3 length equals 12 residues.

V and J are TRBV9 and TRBJ2-1; D gene uncertain. V lost 7 bases to trimming and J lost 3 bases, with 17 bases between them. CDR3 length: 15 residues. CDR1 and CDR2 from the germline V gene are SGDLS and YYNGEE. The CDR3 loop is CASGPRASGYNEQFF. In nucleotides, the CDR3 is TGTGCCAGCGGCCCCCGGGCCTCCGGCTACAATGAGCAGTTCTTC.

CDR3 sequence: CASSLTGQGSVGYGYTF. The CDR3 DNA reads TGCGCCAGCAGCCTGACCGGACAGGGCTCAGTCGGATATGGCTACACCTTC. The chain employs TRBV5-1 and TRBJ1-2; 8 nucleotides agree with TRBD1. From germline, CDR1 is SGHRS and CDR2 YFSETQ. This CDR3 has 17 residues. Trimming took 4 bases from V and 5 from J; bases not matched to a gene: 16. The variable domain in full, with the rest retrieved from reference TRBV5-1 and TRBJ1-2, is KAGVTQTPRYLIKTRGQQVTLSCSPISGHRSVSWYQQTPGQGLQFLFEYFSETQRNKGNFPGRFSGRQFSNSRSEMNVSTLELGDSALYLCASSLTGQGSVGYGYTFGSGTRLTVV.

This clone was seen once. The V gene is TRBV27, the J gene TRBJ1-1, with D possibly being TRBD1 (5 bases). The CDR3 extends over 16 amino acids. V lost 0 bases and J lost 4, with 15 bases in between. Germline V gene lookup returns CDR1 MNHEY and CDR2 SMNVEV (reference sequence). This CDR3 is CASSLSSGGGGTEAFF. As DNA, the CDR3 is TGTGCCAGCAGTTTATCAAGTGGTGGGGGGGGCACTGAAGCTTTCTTT.

This rearrangement joins TRBV7-2 to TRBJ2-7; D may match TRBD1 or TRBD2 (5 bases each). V lost 6 bases to trimming and J lost 6 bases, with 21 bases between them. CDR3 size: 15 residues. CDR1 is SGHTA and CDR2 is FQGNSA in the germline V gene. CDR3 residues: CASSRGVGATSEQYF. CDR3 nucleotide sequence: TGTGCCAGCAGTAGAGGGGTTGGGGCGACCTCCGAGCAGTACTTC.

V and J are TRBV19 and TRBJ2-2, with 10 bases fitting TRBD1. Germline lookup yields CDR1 LNHDA and CDR2 SQIVND (reference sequence). This CDR3 region has 16 residues. The ends lost 4 bases at V and 2 bases at J; junction bases unmatched: 4. DNA for the CDR3: TGTGCCAGTAGTAAAGACAGGGGGCTAAACACCGGGGAGCTGTTTTTT. Its translation is CASSKDRGLNTGELFF.

This clone was seen once. The V and J genes are TRBV9 and TRBJ2-3; a possible D gene is TRBD1 (5 bases). The germline V and J ends were trimmed by 6 bases and 4 bases, with 15 bases remaining between them. This CDR3 comprises 14 residues. The germline V gene has CDR1 SGDLS and CDR2 YYNGEE. CDR3 coding DNA: TGTGCCAGCACGCATCAGGGCTATCCAGATACGCAGTATTTT. It translates to CASTHQGYPDTQYF.

The CDR3 nucleotides read TGTGCCAGCAGCCAAAGACCGGGACAGGGGGGTGAAGCTTTCTTT. Translating gives CASSQRPGQGGEAFF. The chain uses TRBV11-3 and TRBJ1-1; 11 bases are shared with TRBD1. This CDR3 is 15 amino acids long. Trimming removed 5 bases from V and 7 bases from J; junction bases left unmatched: 9. Germline CDR1 and CDR2: SGHNT and YENEEA.

V is TRBV18 and J is TRBJ1-1, with a tentative D call TRBD1 (5 bases). V gave up 2 bases and J gave up 0 bases, with 13 bases separating them. There are 16 residues in the CDR3. CDR1 is KGHSH and CDR2 is LQKENI in the germline V gene. The CDR3 reads CASSPAAGTVNTEAFF. The CDR3 DNA follows: TGTGCCAGCTCACCAGCGGCAGGGACGGTGAACACTGAAGCTTTCTTT.

The gene calls are TRBV5-1 and TRBJ1-1, with 10 bases lining up with TRBD1. J gave up 5 bases and V 3 bases, and 4 bases lay outside the gene matches. CDR3 length: 14 amino acids. Germline loops: CDR1 SGHRS, CDR2 YFSETQ. The DNA of the CDR3 is TGCGCCAGCAGCTGGGGACAGGGGATAACTGAAGCTTTCTTT. Its translation is CASSWGQGITEAFF.

A few counts support this clone. The rearrangement joins TRBV5-4 to TRBJ1-1, with D tentatively TRBD1 (5 bases). Trimming cost V 4 bases and J 5 bases, with 12 bases left between them. Per germline, CDR1 SGHNT and CDR2 YYREEE (reference sequence). The CDR3 is 13 amino acids. This chain's CDR3 is CASSVTAGTEAFF. The CDR3 nucleotides read TGTGCCAGCAGCGTGACAGCCGGAACTGAAGCTTTCTTT. Drawing the rest from reference TRBV5-4 and TRBJ1-1, the complete variable domain is ETGVTQSPTHLIKTRGQQVTLRCSSQSGHNTVSWYQQALGQGPQFIFQYYREEENGRGNFPPRFSGLQFPNYSSELNVNALELDDSALYLCASSVTAGTEAFFGQGTRLTVV.

The V call is TRBV5-1, the J call TRBJ1-3; perhaps TRBD1 as D (5 bases). Trimming removed 4 bases at V and 0 bases at J, with 17 bases between. Per the germline V gene, CDR1 is SGHRS and CDR2 is YFSETQ. The CDR3 totals 17 residues. CDR3 in amino acids: CASSHGLGRDSGNTIYF. For the CDR3, the DNA is TGCGCCAGCAGCCATGGTCTGGGACGGGACTCTGGAAACACCATATATTTT.

The genes are TRBV5-5 and TRBJ1-6; weak D call: TRBD1 (5 bases). V was cut by 0 bases and J by 5 bases, with 9 bases left in between. CDR3 length equals 15 residues. Germline values: CDR1 SGHKS, CDR2 YYEKEE (reference sequence). Written as DNA, the CDR3 is TGTGCCAGCAGCTTGGTGACAGTTAATAATTCACCCCTCCACTTT. Translated, it gives CASSLVTVNNSPLHF.

The J gene is TRBJ2-7, the V gene TRBV2; 8 bases map to TRBD1. This CDR3 has 13 residues. J was trimmed by 0 bases and V by 7 bases; bases with no gene match: 2. The germline gives CDR1 SNHLY, CDR2 FYNNEI. This chain's CDR3 is CASMGQASYEQYF. As DNA, the CDR3 is TGTGCCAGCATGGGACAGGCCTCCTACGAGCAGTACTTC. The full variable domain, completed using reference TRBV2 and TRBJ2-7, is EPEVTQTPSHQVTQMGQEVILRCVPISNHLYFYWYRQILGQKVEFLVSFYNNEISEKSEIFDDQFSVERPDGSNFTLKIRSTKLEDSAMYFCASMGQASYEQYFGPGTRLTVT.

The chain combines TRBV6-5 with TRBJ2-7; D not certain. V shed 6 bases and J shed 3 bases, with 6 bases lying between them. The CDR3 loop spans 11 amino acids. Germline V gives CDR1 MNHEY, CDR2 SVGAGI. DNA of the CDR3: TGTGCCAGCAGCTGGGGCTACGAGCAGTACTTC. Its protein product is CASSWGYEQYF.

The chain carries TRBV10-3 and TRBJ1-1; 7 bases are shared with TRBD1. Germline values: CDR1 ENHRY, CDR2 SYGVKD. The CDR3 is made up of 14 amino acids. V trimming: 4 bases; J trimming: 1 base; junction bases outside the gene matches: 3. The DNA of the CDR3 is TGTGCCATCAGTGCAGGACAGGAGAACACTGAAGCTTTCTTT. Translated, it gives CAISAGQENTEAFF.

This chain links TRBV19 with TRBJ1-5; 7 bases are a match to TRBD1. The CDR3 spans 15 residues. Per the germline V gene, CDR1 is LNHDA and CDR2 is SQIVND (reference sequence). J gave up 6 bases and V 10 bases, and 15 bases lay outside the gene matches. In DNA, the CDR3 is TGTGCCACCTCCCTCGGACAGGCTAGGGGTCAGCCCCAGCATTTT. Its protein is CATSLGQARGQPQHF.

The genes are TRBV10-3 and TRBJ2-1; 10 bases are shared with TRBD2. The CDR3 extends over 13 amino acids. After removal of 8 bases from V and 8 bases from J, the junction contained 6 bases not matched to a gene. Germline CDR1 reads ENHRY; CDR2 reads SYGVKD. The CDR3 spells CAIGASGSDEQFF. DNA of the CDR3: TGTGCCATCGGGGCTAGCGGGAGTGATGAGCAGTTCTTC.

The rearrangement links TRBV5-1 to TRBJ2-1; the D is unclear. The CDR3 runs 13 residues. CDR1 is SGHRS, CDR2 YFSETQ, per germline. The ends were cut back, 1 base at V and 4 bases at J, with 6 bases in the middle. CDR3 sequence reads: CASSLTGYNEQFF. The CDR3 nucleotides read TGCGCCAGCAGCTTGACTGGATACAATGAGCAGTTCTTC.